Sequencing of this T cell receptor (beta chain) was carried out in a study of cytomegalovirus exposure and HLA in healthy donors (dated by TCRdb to about 2017). The study in broad terms: An earlier analysis of 550 to 700 of the donors reported roughly 300 Gb of sequence data and 117 million unique TCR beta sequences from about 180 million T cells. HLA typing included class I and class II loci at four-digit resolution. Among the roughly 430 genotyped donors, approximately 81% belonged to the genetic ancestry cluster associated with self-reported Caucasian donors. Four to six DR-DQ haplotypes were handled as single units for association and clustering, since linkage in the cohort was strong. High-throughput TCR immunosequencing, statistical association of individual TCRs with disease status, and machine learning were combined to predict cytomegalovirus infection status. In an earlier analysis of a few hundred of the donors, high-throughput TCR beta sequencing was used to judge whether each TCR beta V gene segment behaved as functional or pseudogenic. Typing coverage differed by locus: A, B, C, DRB1 and DQB1 were typed in roughly 620-640 donors, DQA1 in approximately 520, DPA1 in 600 to 610, and DPB1 in 400 to 490. Rather than using new phenotypic data, the later analysis identified candidate immune exposures from TCR beta sequences and from how often those sequences occurred across donors. A later genetic analysis took genome-wide SNP genotypes for about 55% of the 666 donors and used that subset as a discovery cohort. A later analysis re-analyzed previously published TCR beta repertoires from approximately 670 donors and added high-resolution HLA genotyping to study TCR occurrence patterns. All discovery cohort repertoires had been generated using a single sequencing platform. Among 398 genotyped donors of the cohort, an average of about 220,000 unique TCR beta nucleotide sequences was sequenced per donor, of which approximately 18% were non-productive. Along with the approximately 700-subject first cohort, a separate validation cohort of around 110 different subjects was used. Donor age, sex, ethnicity and CMV serostatus were compiled together with the repertoire data. An early release that covered some 630 HLA-typed donors contained approximately 320 gigabases of sequencing data and approximately 85 million unique TCR sequences. The study used immunosequencing to profile the T cell repertoires of more than 650 subjects and linked those repertoires to cytomegalovirus serostatus. The study aimed to test whether cataloging public T cell receptors could reveal signatures of past pathogen exposure.

Study-wide conclusions, independent of this receptor: Because counts were too low, roughly 17 rarely observed V segments, including chromosome 9 orphons, were left out of the earlier analysis of approximately 580 of the donors. Some IMGT-functional V segments, including TRBV6-2 and TRBV6-3, could not be distinguished by the 87-base-pair reads and were therefore excluded. The study gave a list of around 170 TCR beta chains associated with cytomegalovirus. A later analysis found that most CMV-associated TCR beta chains appeared HLA-restricted, with HLA associations seemingly driven largely by CMV exposure. A further reported finding was that TCR beta sequences accurately predicted the HLA-A and HLA-B alleles for most subjects in the first cohort. Presence/absence analyses assumed roughly uniform sequencing depth across donors, an assumption that may not hold. When HLA alleles, especially DR and DQ, strongly co-occurred, attributing TCR associations to individual alleles was difficult. Most TCR sequences were seen in very few donors, while some public TCRs were found in many individuals. The sequencing pipeline was judged likely to have produced a cluster of highly shared sequence variants as a technical artifact. In a later analysis, HLA-associated TCR beta chains showed more clonal expansion and lower generation probabilities than non-associated chains that were equally common. Several of the top co-occurrence clusters appeared to be linked to parvovirus B19, influenza, CMV and Epstein-Barr virus, according to a later analysis. Broadly in line with IMGT annotations, most TCR beta V segments showed up in productive rearrangements about 87% or about 30% of the time in an earlier analysis of under 700 of the donors. In a later analysis, TCR association rates were found to vary across HLA loci, with the most associated TCRs seen for DRB1 alleles and the fewest for HLA-C alleles. Immune exposure information for the cohort was limited to CMV serostatus. The authors suggested that the approach could potentially be generalized to other disease states and immunological phenotypes. A few of the identified cytomegalovirus-associated TCR beta chains were confirmed in vitro to be specific for cytomegalovirus antigens. Only TCR beta chains were sequenced in this cohort, and the absence of alpha or paired-chain data limited detectable features. Correlated functional status among segregating V segments might be attributable to linkage disequilibrium, but an unknown experimental factor could not be ruled out. The classifier was reported to diagnose cytomegalovirus status with high specificity and sensitivity in both the original cohort and the validation cohort. An association between a missense DCLRE1C variant and V-gene and J-gene trimming of TCR beta chains was found in a later genetic analysis and replicated in an independent cohort. According to a later genetic analysis, donors in an Asian-associated ancestry cluster had fewer N-insertions in productive TCRs than the roughly 700-donor mean. Because HLA typing was unavailable for some donors at each locus, only the typed subset was used in association tests. At a false discovery rate of 0.05, a later analysis linked around 15,000 TCR beta sequences to specific HLA alleles.

The CDR3 sequence holds 16 residues, the cysteine and phenylalanine included. Kept here is only the CDR3 DNA, which spans 48 bases and is read in frame from base 1. Trimming at the junction amounts to 0 bases on V and 8 bases on J, and the germline ends lie 20 bases apart. The germline V gene gives CDR1 as SGHDT and CDR2 as YYEEEE. Libraries were constructed by the immunoSEQ multiplex PCR assay. A mixture of 60 forward primers for TCR Vbeta segments and 13 reverse primers for TCR Jbeta segments was used in the multiplex PCR. The CDR3 region of rearranged TCR beta genes was amplified from genomic DNA with a multiplex PCR assay. Amplified TCR beta libraries were sequenced as 87-base-pair reads on the Illumina HiSeq System. The paper's processing steps were these. A later analysis tallied 75 million to 85 million unique TCR beta chains across the 666 repertoires, and some 10 million of those chains were shared by two or more donors. A nearest-neighbor algorithm error-corrected the raw reads and collapsed the reads into unique sequences, merging closely related sequences to remove PCR and sequencing errors. CDR3 sequences were aligned to IMGT reference sequences to assign V, D and J gene segments. For a sequence to be retained, a match of at least six nucleotides was required to both a V gene segment and a J gene segment. A rearrangement counted as productive if the CDR3 had no stop codons and remained in frame with V and J, and every other rearrangement counted as non-productive. Following IMGT convention, CDR3 was defined as the stretch from the second conserved V-encoded cysteine to the conserved J-encoded phenylalanine. The earlier analysis of 500 to 600 of the donors excluded sequences that lacked an unambiguous match to a single V gene segment. In an earlier analysis of a few hundred of the donors, a V segment was called functional when productive rearrangements were above 56.7%, and segregating when the standard deviation between donors exceeded 5%. A statistical classification framework was built to diagnose cytomegalovirus status from the catalog of TCR beta chain sequences. In a later analysis, TCR nucleotide sequences were compared against IMGT/GENE-DB human TR gene sequences so that V and J genes could be assigned. The TCRdist pipeline was used in a later analysis to assign CDR3 sequences and most-parsimonious VDJ recombination scenarios. In a later analysis, every TCR beta chain was defined by the combination of its CDR3 amino acid sequence and its V-gene family, and reads without a unique V-gene family were dropped. To address suspected cross-contamination and a sequencing artifact, a later analysis removed around 600 highly shared, low-generation-probability nucleotide sequences. For each public chain, a later analysis derived a clonal expansion index from normalized ranks of inferred template counts within each repertoire. Generation probabilities in a later analysis came from a VDJ recombination model fitted to out-of-frame rearrangements, and those results were checked against IGoR. A later analysis scored TCR-TCR, TCR-HLA and TCR-CMV co-occurrence with hypergeometric tests, applying a repertoire-size bias correction to TCR pairs. To estimate false discovery rates, a later analysis permuted the HLA or CMV assignments 20 times. In a later analysis, co-occurring TCRs were grouped with DBSCAN, and TCRdist sequence similarity was added when clustering was performed within HLA-allele-positive subsets. Co-occurrence clustering excluded repertoires with fewer than 30,000 or more than 120,000 public chains, plus five with anomalous nucleotide sharing. This is the immuneACCESS table as TCRdb keeps it, with only in-frame sequences that have V and J called. A part of the clones is gone; compared with another copy, unresolved V genes explain less than half, and the rest is unexplained. V and J calls and clone size come straight from that table; D and trimming were deduced from the DNA. This sample has about 150,000 clones in its table, and about 75% of those were observed once. In total, the top ten clones hold about 1.3% of the sample.

As concerns this clone: It has no known antigen specificity. Within one base of it there is no much larger clone, and no base qualities were kept.

In total, approximately 690 healthy bone marrow donors made up the cohort. At the time of sampling, all cohort members were nominally healthy, though unrecorded immune exposures were likely present. The donor was CMV seronegative and belonged to the group of 352 seronegative cohort members. Every donor gave a peripheral blood sample, and the peripheral blood mononuclear cells from that sample were used for TCR beta sequencing. Genomic DNA extraction from the blood cell samples was performed with the Qiagen DNeasy Blood Extraction Kit. The receptor was isolated from a man younger than 35 in good health and CMV-seronegative. The sequencing sample was made of PBMCs. Recombination connected TRBV5-6 to TRBJ1-2; the D segment cannot be called with confidence. The CDR3 region has the sequence CASSLVEAGGLWGYTF. DNA sequence: TGTGCCAGCAGCTTGGTTGAGGCAGGAGGTCTGTGGGGCTACACCTTC.